Below, 8 T cell receptor beta chains from the same sample are listed, as sequenced in a study of human T cells and chemical hapten exposure. Using its own MiXCR run on the RACE reads, TCRdb lists one record per CDR3 protein. The sample contains tens of thousands of distinct CDR3 sequences, about an eighth of which appear only once. Regarding time point: patch test 3, about 24 weeks after DPC sensitization. Treatment of the sample: therapeutic diphenylcyclopropenone sensitization with weekly scalp DPC. The sequences come from whole blood, collected in connection with sensitization to the hapten diphenylcyclopropenone (DPC). These receptor sequences come from a woman aged 45 to 65 with alopecia areata. Some clones in this sample may be carry-over from other donors' samples.

The chain has TRBV3-1 and TRBJ2-3; D is perhaps TRBD2 (5 bases). Germline CDR1 reads LGHDT; CDR2 reads YNNKEL (reference sequence). V was clipped by 3 bases and J by 8 bases, with 12 bases between them. The length of the CDR3 is 13 residues. The CDR3, as DNA: TGTGCCAGCAGCCAGCCGAGCGGTTCTACGCAGTATTTT. Its translation is CASSQPSGSTQYF.

The chain combines TRBV10-3 with TRBJ1-1; D is undetermined. The CDR3 is 12 amino acids. CDR1 ENHRY and CDR2 SYGVKD come from the germline V gene. Trimming removed 3 bases from V and 1 base from J, with 3 bases in between. CDR3 nucleotide sequence: TGTGCCATCAGTGATCGGAACACTGAAGCTTTCTTT. Translated, it gives CAISDRNTEAFF.

The gene calls are TRBV19 and TRBJ2-7; D remains ambiguous. CDR1 and CDR2 from the germline V gene are LNHDA and SQIVND (reference sequence). V lost 7 bases, J lost 5 bases, and 15 bases lay in between. The CDR3 is 13 residues long. The CDR3 DNA reads as TGTGCCAGTAACCCCTTTGTGGGCCACGAGCAGTACTTC. This gives the protein CASNPFVGHEQYF.

This chain joins TRBV28 and TRBJ1-1; unclear D gene. The germline gives CDR1 MDHEN, CDR2 SYDVKM. Trimming took 3 bases from V and 5 from J, leaving 7 bases between them. This CDR3 comprises 12 residues. The CDR3 sequence is CASSLGKTEAFF. CDR3 sequence (DNA): TGTGCCAGCAGTTTGGGGAAAACTGAAGCTTTCTTT.

In this sample, this clonotype turned up a few times. CDR3 amino acids: CASSDDLLSENIQYF. The CDR3 DNA reads as TGTGCCAGCAGTGATGATCTGTTGTCCGAAAACATTCAGTACTTC. The V and J genes are TRBV2 and TRBJ2-4, with D unclear. V gave up 3 bases and J gave up 5 bases, with 14 bases separating them. This CDR3 region has 15 residues. CDR1 and CDR2 from the germline V gene are SNHLY and FYNNEI.

The chain has TRBV20-1 and TRBJ2-7; D call uncertain. The ends were cut back, 1 base at V and 3 bases at J, with 13 bases in the middle. Germline loops: CDR1 DFQATT, CDR2 SNEGSKA (reference sequence). The CDR3 is made up of 14 amino acids. CDR3 sequence reads: CSARAGSSIYEQYF. The CDR3, as DNA: TGCAGTGCTAGAGCCGGCAGTAGTATCTACGAGCAGTACTTC.

This clonotype came up many times. The rearrangement links TRBV29-1 to TRBJ2-7, with TRBD2 as a possible D gene (5 bases). There are 10 residues in the CDR3. Trimming shortened V by 5 bases and J by 7 bases, and 9 bases separated the two germline ends. Germline-derived CDR1 and CDR2 are SQVTM and ANQGSEA. CDR3 protein: CSVLSGEQYF. The CDR3 DNA sequence: TGCAGCGTTCTTTCGGGGGAGCAGTACTTC.

This clonotype was detected only a few times. This chain connects TRBV20-1 to TRBJ2-3; a weak D match, TRBD2 (6 bases). The length of the CDR3 is 14 residues. Trimming removed 6 bases at V and 0 bases at J, with 13 bases between. Germline V gene data show CDR1 as DFQATT and CDR2 as SNEGSKA (reference sequence). The chain's CDR3 is CSALRLESTDTQYF. The CDR3 coding sequence is TGCAGTGCCCTTAGACTAGAAAGCACAGATACGCAGTATTTT.